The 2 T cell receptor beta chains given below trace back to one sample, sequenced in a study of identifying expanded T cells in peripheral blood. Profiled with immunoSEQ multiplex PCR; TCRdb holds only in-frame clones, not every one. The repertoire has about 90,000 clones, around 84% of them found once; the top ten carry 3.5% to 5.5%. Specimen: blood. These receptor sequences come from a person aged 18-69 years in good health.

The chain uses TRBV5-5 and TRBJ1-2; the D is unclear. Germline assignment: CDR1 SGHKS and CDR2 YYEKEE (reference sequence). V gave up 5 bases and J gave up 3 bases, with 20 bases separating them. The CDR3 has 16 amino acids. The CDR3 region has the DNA TGTGCCAGCAGTTCTCAATCGGCAGCTCTGTACTATGGCTACACCTTC. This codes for CASSSQSAALYYGYTF.

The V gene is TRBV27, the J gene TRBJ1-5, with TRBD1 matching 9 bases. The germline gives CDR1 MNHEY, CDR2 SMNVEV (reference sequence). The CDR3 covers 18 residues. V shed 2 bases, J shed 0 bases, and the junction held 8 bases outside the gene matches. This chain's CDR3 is CASSLTQTGGHSNQPQHF. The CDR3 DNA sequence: TGTGCCAGCAGTTTAACTCAGACAGGGGGACATAGCAATCAGCCCCAGCATTTT.